This T cell receptor beta chain stems from a study of cytomegalovirus exposure and HLA in healthy donors. V lost 6 bases, J lost 7 bases, and 16 bases lay in between. This CDR3 is built from 13 residues. Per the germline V gene, CDR1 is MNHEY and CDR2 is SMNVEV (reference sequence). A multiplex PCR was run with 60 Vbeta primers and 13 Jbeta primers. Clones were sequenced by immunoSEQ multiplex PCR, and TCRdb holds only the in-frame ones, with some missing. The sample records about 76,000 clones, roughly 85% being singletons. Material for sequencing was PBMCs. The clonotype originates from a man aged 30 to 39 in good health and CMV-seronegative. The chain links TRBV27 to TRBJ2-7, with D tentatively TRBD2 (6 bases). The CDR3 sequence: CASSRPGAGEQYF. CDR3 nucleotide sequence: TGTGCCAGCAGCCGGCCGGGAGCTGGGGAGCAGTACTTC.